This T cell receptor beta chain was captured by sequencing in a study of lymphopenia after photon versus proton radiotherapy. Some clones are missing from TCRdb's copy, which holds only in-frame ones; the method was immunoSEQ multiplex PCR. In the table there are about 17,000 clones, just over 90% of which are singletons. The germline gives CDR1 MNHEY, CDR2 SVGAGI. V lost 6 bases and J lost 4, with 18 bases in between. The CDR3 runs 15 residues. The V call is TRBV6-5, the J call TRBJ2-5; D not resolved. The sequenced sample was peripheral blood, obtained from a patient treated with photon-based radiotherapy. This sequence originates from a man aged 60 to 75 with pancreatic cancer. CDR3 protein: CASSLRQNYRETQYF. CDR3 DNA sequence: TGTGCCAGCAGCCTGCGGCAGAACTACCGAGAGACCCAGTACTTC.